The 21 T cell receptor beta chains presented below share a single source sample, sequenced in a study of vaccination effects on CD4 cells after COVID-19. Peptide-pool stimulation followed by sequencing identified expanded antigen-specific CD4+ clonotypes in the ViraFEST assay. Cultured cells yielded isolated CD4+ T cells after 10 to 11 days. BNT162b2 vaccine or mRNA-1273 vaccine was given to participants in two doses. What these receptors recognize is not known. Only in-frame clones appear in the TCRdb table, and some are missing; sequencing was by immunoSEQ multiplex PCR. This table holds fewer than 85,000 clones, 76% found once. This sample comprised CD4+ T cells from PBMCs cultured with HCoV-OC43 spike peptides, obtained after COVID-19 vaccination. The subset was: HCoV-OC43 spike overlapping peptide pool stimulation. The receptor set was obtained from a human donor who received a COVID-19 vaccine.

CDR3 loop: CASRGTSGATDTQYF. For the CDR3, the DNA is TGCGCCAGCAGGGGGACTAGCGGGGCCACAGATACGCAGTATTTT. This rearrangement joins TRBV5-1 to TRBJ2-3; TRBD2 matches at 13 bases. The V segment lost 5 bases and the J segment 2 bases; nucleotides outside the gene matches: 2. Germline assignment: CDR1 SGHRS and CDR2 YFSETQ. This CDR3 region has 15 residues.

This sequence joins TRBV7-8 and TRBJ2-7, with 10 bases identical to TRBD2. The CDR3 length is 15 residues. Germline V gene sequence: CDR1 SGHVS, CDR2 FQNEAQ. Trimming removed 3 bases from V and 4 bases from J; junction bases left unmatched: 6. Written as DNA, the CDR3 is TGTGCCAGCAGCTTTCTAGCGGGGGATTTTTACGAGCAGTACGTC. This codes for CASSFLAGDFYEQYV.

This clone was seen only once. The rearrangement joins TRBV18 to TRBJ2-3; possibly TRBD1 for D (5 bases). CDR1 and CDR2 from the germline V gene are KGHSH and LQKENI. Trimming took off 6 bases at V and 6 bases at J, with 13 bases between the two ends. The CDR3 loop spans 13 amino acids. The CDR3 sequence is CASSGPDKDTQYF. The CDR3, as DNA: TGTGCCAGCTCGGGGCCGGACAAGGATACGCAGTATTTT.

The chain recombines TRBV28 with TRBJ1-2; a possible D gene is TRBD1 (5 bases). The V end was cut by 5 bases, the J end by 6 bases, with 16 bases between. The CDR3 totals 14 residues. Germline values: CDR1 MDHEN, CDR2 SYDVKM. The CDR3 nucleotides are TGTGCCAGCAGTCTCCGACAGCTATGGAATGGCTACACCTTC. This gives the protein CASSLRQLWNGYTF.

This rearrangement joins TRBV6-4 to TRBJ1-5; unclear D gene. Trimming took off 3 bases at V and 1 base at J, with 4 bases between the two ends. The germline CDR1 and CDR2 sequences are MRHNA and SNTAGT. The CDR3 contains 13 residues. This chain's CDR3 is CASSEESNQPQHF. CDR3 coding DNA: TGTGCCAGCAGTGAGGAAAGCAATCAGCCCCAGCATTTT.

There are a few counts of this clone. The J gene is TRBJ2-7, the V gene TRBV13; no clear D. CDR3 length: 12 residues. Trimming took off 5 bases at V and 3 bases at J, with 8 bases between the two ends. CDR1 is PRHDT and CDR2 is FYEKMQ in the germline V gene (reference sequence). This chain's CDR3 is CASSMNLYEQYV. CDR3 bases: TGTGCCAGCAGCATGAACCTCTACGAGCAGTACGTC.

The chain joins TRBV7-6 to TRBJ2-5; TRBD2 matches at 8 bases. The germline V gene has CDR1 SGHVS and CDR2 FNYEAQ. With 4 bases clipped from V and 2 bases from J, the junction kept 6 bases outside the gene matches. The CDR3 totals 15 residues. As DNA, the CDR3 is TGTGCCAGCAGCTCAGCGGGGGTGAAACAAGAGACCCAGTACTTC. Protein product: CASSSAGVKQETQYF.

The V and J genes are TRBV15 and TRBJ1-2; D is unresolved. V dropped 5 bases and J dropped 0 bases, with 16 bases sitting between them. Germline lookup yields CDR1 LNHNV and CDR2 YYDKDF (reference sequence). The CDR3 runs 16 residues. CDR3 DNA sequence: TGTGCCACCAGCCGAGTATTGGCAACCTCTAACTATGGCTACACCTTC. Protein: CATSRVLATSNYGYTF. The entire variable domain, with the rest obtained from reference TRBV15 and TRBJ1-2, is as follows: DAMVIQNPRYQVTQFGKPVTLSCSQTLNHNVMYWYQQKSSQAPKLLFHYYDKDFNNEADTPDNFQSRRPNTSFCFLDIRSPGLGDTAMYLCATSRVLATSNYGYTFGSGTRLTVV.

The genes are TRBV11-2 and TRBJ2-3; D is possibly TRBD2 (6 bases). This CDR3 has 14 amino acids. Germline CDR1 is SGHAT and CDR2 is FQNNGV. The germline V and J ends were trimmed by 2 bases and 7 bases, with 13 bases remaining between them. This chain's CDR3 is CASSLPRDSNTQYF. Here the CDR3 DNA reads TGTGCCAGCAGCTTACCCCGGGACTCGAATACGCAGTATTTT.

The V and J genes are TRBV29-1 and TRBJ1-2; 10 positions match TRBD1. CDR3 size: 14 residues. CDR1 is SQVTM, CDR2 ANQGSEA, per germline. The junction had 12 bases not matched to a gene; V was cut back by 7 bases and J by 7 bases. In DNA form, the CDR3 reads TGCAGCGCCCCAATCGGGACAGGGGATCGTGGCTACACCTTC. Amino acid sequence: CSAPIGTGDRGYTF.

The chain carries TRBV5-1 and TRBJ2-1, with unresolved D. Germline V gives CDR1 SGHRS, CDR2 YFSETQ. This CDR3 comprises 17 residues. Between the trimmed V and J ends, which lost 0 bases and 0 bases, there was a span of 13 bases. This CDR3 reads CASSLDLGASSYNEQFF. CDR3 coding DNA: TGCGCCAGCAGCTTGGATTTAGGCGCGAGCTCCTACAATGAGCAGTTCTTC. The entire variable domain, with the rest obtained from reference TRBV5-1 and TRBJ2-1, is as follows: KAGVTQTPRYLIKTRGQQVTLSCSPISGHRSVSWYQQTPGQGLQFLFEYFSETQRNKGNFPGRFSGRQFSNSRSEMNVSTLELGDSALYLCASSLDLGASSYNEQFFGPGTRLTVL.

CDR3 nucleotides: TGTGCCAGCAGCCCGGTTGGGGCCAAAAACATTCAGTACTTC. Amino acid sequence: CASSPVGAKNIQYF. This chain uses TRBV6-5 with TRBJ2-4; D is undetermined. The CDR3 contains 14 residues. Germline V CDR1 and CDR2: MNHEY, SVGAGI. The V and J ends lost 6 bases and 1 base respectively, with 10 bases between them.

This clone appeared once. The genes are TRBV30 and TRBJ1-5; 8 nucleotides agree with TRBD1. V dropped 6 bases and J dropped 0; count of bases not matched to a gene: 10. The CDR3 covers 16 residues. CDR1 GTSNPN and CDR2 SVGIG come from the germline V gene (reference sequence). CDR3 amino acids: CACGTGAFLSNQPQHF. The CDR3, as DNA: TGTGCCTGTGGGACAGGAGCGTTCCTTAGCAATCAGCCCCAGCATTTT.

The CDR3 coding sequence is TGCGCCAGCAGCTTGGTTCCAGCGAACACTGAAGCTTTCTTT. Translating it yields CASSLVPANTEAFF. The V call is TRBV5-1, the J call TRBJ1-1, with unresolved D. Trimming took off 0 bases at V and 1 base at J, with 7 bases between the two ends. This CDR3 spans 14 amino acids. Germline loops: CDR1 SGHRS, CDR2 YFSETQ.

This chain links TRBV5-1 with TRBJ2-2, with no clear D. V was shortened by 4 bases and J by 6 bases, with 13 bases between the two germline ends. Germline CDR1 is SGHRS and CDR2 is YFSETQ. This CDR3 contains 14 residues. The CDR3 loop is CASSPLRIAGELFF. The CDR3 nucleotides are TGCGCCAGCAGCCCACTAAGAATTGCCGGGGAGCTGTTTTTT.

The V and J genes are TRBV19 and TRBJ2-5, with TRBD2 matching over 9 bases. CDR1 and CDR2 (germline): LNHDA, SQIVND (reference sequence). This CDR3 is 15 amino acids long. V dropped 5 bases and J dropped 4; count of bases not matched to a gene: 8. CDR3: CASSDRGGAAETQYF. CDR3 coding DNA: TGTGCCAGTAGTGACCGCGGGGGGGCCGCAGAGACCCAGTACTTC.

This clone has just a few counts. The chain has TRBV7-2 and TRBJ1-5, with D uncertain. CDR1 and CDR2 from the germline V gene are SGHTA and FQGNSA. This CDR3 has 15 amino acids. V was cut by 6 bases and J by 2 bases, with 14 bases left in between. The CDR3 sequence is CASSPQSGGNQPQHF. DNA for the CDR3: TGTGCCAGCAGTCCCCAGTCTGGGGGCAATCAGCCCCAGCATTTT.

The genes are TRBV9 and TRBJ2-2, with 8 bases fitting TRBD2. With V trimmed by 2 bases and J by 0 bases, 0 bases remained unmatched. Germline lookup yields CDR1 SGDLS and CDR2 YYNGEE. This CDR3 has 15 amino acids. The CDR3 reads CASSVGLANTGELFF. CDR3 DNA: TGTGCCAGCAGCGTGGGACTAGCGAACACCGGGGAGCTGTTTTTT.

This clone turned up a few times. The chain employs TRBV28 and TRBJ1-3; possibly TRBD1 for D (5 bases). In germline, CDR1 is MDHEN, CDR2 SYDVKM. V lost 4 bases and J lost 11, with 15 bases in between. CDR3 size: 13 residues. CDR3 loop: CASSSYVRDAIYF. CDR3 nucleotides: TGTGCCAGCAGTTCTTATGTCAGGGACGCCATATATTTT.

The chain has TRBV12-5 and TRBJ2-3, with TRBD1 matching 10 bases. The CDR3 runs to 18 residues. CDR1 is LGHNT, CDR2 FRNRAP, per germline. V lost 2 bases to trimming and J lost 5 bases; unmatched junction nucleotides: 13. DNA of the CDR3: TGTGCTAGTGGTTTGATTTCCGGACAGGGGGTTTCTGGAGATACGCAGTATTTT. Amino acid sequence: CASGLISGQGVSGDTQYF. Full variable domain (outside the CDR3, taken from reference TRBV12-5 and TRBJ2-3): DARVTQTPRHKVTEMGQEVTMRCQPILGHNTVFWYRQTMMQGLELLAYFRNRAPLDDSGMPKDRFSAEMPDATLATLKIQPSEPRDSAVYFCASGLISGQGVSGDTQYFGPGTRLTVL.

This clone was observed a few times. This chain uses TRBV19 with TRBJ2-3; 10 bases line up with TRBD1. CDR1 is LNHDA, CDR2 SQIVND, per germline (reference sequence). This CDR3 comprises 16 residues. V gave up 4 bases and J gave up 5 bases; unmatched junction bases: 9. CDR3 DNA: TGTGCCAGTAGTAGAAAGGGACAGGGGCGGGGAGATACGCAGTATTTT. It specifies CASSRKGQGRGDTQYF.